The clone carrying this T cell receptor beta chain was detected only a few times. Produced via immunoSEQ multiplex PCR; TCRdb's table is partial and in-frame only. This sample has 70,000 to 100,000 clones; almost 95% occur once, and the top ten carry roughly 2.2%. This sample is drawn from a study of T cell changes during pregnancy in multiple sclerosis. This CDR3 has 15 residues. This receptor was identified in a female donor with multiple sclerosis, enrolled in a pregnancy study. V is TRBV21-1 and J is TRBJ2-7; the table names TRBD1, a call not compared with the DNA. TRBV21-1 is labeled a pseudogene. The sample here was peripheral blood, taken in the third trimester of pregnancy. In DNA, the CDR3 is TGTGCCAGCAGCAAACGAAGACAGGGGCCCTACGAGCAGTACTTC. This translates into CASSKRRQGPYEQYF.